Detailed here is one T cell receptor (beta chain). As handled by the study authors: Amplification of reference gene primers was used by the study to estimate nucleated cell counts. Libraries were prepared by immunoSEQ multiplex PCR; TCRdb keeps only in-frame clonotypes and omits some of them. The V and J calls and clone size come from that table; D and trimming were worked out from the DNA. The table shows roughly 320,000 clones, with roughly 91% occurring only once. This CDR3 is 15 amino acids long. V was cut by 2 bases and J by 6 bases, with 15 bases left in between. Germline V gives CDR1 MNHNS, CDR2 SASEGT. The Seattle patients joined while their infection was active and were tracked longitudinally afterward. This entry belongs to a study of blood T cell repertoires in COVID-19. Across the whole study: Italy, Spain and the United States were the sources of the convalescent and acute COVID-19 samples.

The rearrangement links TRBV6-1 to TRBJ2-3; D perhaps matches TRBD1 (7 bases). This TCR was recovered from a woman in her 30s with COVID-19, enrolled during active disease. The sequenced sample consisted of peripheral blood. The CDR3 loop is CASSERGRGSDTQYF. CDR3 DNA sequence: TGTGCCAGCAGTGAAAGGGGGCGGGGTTCCGATACGCAGTATTTT.